This is a list of T cell receptor beta chains from one sample in a study of blood T cells in healthy people across ages. TCRdb passed the 5' RACE reads through MiXCR, listing each CDR3 protein once. Among fewer than 1.5 million distinct CDR3 sequences listed, approximately 42% were seen once. Sample: blood. The source is a young woman in good health. CDR3s include the opening cysteine and the closing phenylalanine or tryptophan. D genes are given only for firm matches. The size of a clone is reported for some rows only, either as once, few or many, or as a class for expanded clones.

TRBJ2-7 TRBD1 TRBV5-1 - TGCGCCAGCACTGAGGGGGCGCGGTACGAGCAGTACTTC CASTEGARYEQYF
TRBJ2-3 - TRBV6-2/TRBV6-3 few TGTGCCAGCAGTCCCCGGACAGACTTGTTCAGCACAGATACGCAGTATTTT CASSPRTDLFSTDTQYF
TRBJ2-4 TRBD1 TRBV7-9 - TGTGTCAGCAGCTTAGCGACAGGGGGCAGCAAAAACATTCGGTACTTC CVSSLATGGSKNIRYF
TRBJ2-3 - TRBV10-3 - TGTGCCGTCCAAATCCGGGCCACCACAGATACGCAGTATTTT CAVQIRATTDTQYF
TRBJ2-1 TRBD1 TRBV3-1 - TGTGCCAGCAGTTCGGACAGGATCGCCTACAATGAGCAGTTCTTC CASSSDRIAYNEQFF
TRBJ2-4 - TRBV7-9 - TGTGCCAGCAGCTCACCGGACAGTTTAGCCAAAAACATTCAGTACTTC CASSSPDSLAKNIQYF
TRBJ2-3 - TRBV5-1 few TGCGCCAGCAGCTGGGTATACAGGACTAGCACAGATACGCAGTATTTT CASSWVYRTSTDTQYF
TRBJ1-5 - TRBV3-1 - TGTGCCAGCAGCCAAGATCGCGAGGGAGGTCAGCCCCAGCATTTT CASSQDREGGQPQHF
TRBJ2-5 TRBD2 TRBV5-1 - TGCGCCAGCGGCCACTCCGGGGACTACACGACCTACAATGAGCAGTACTTC CASGHSGDYTTYNEQYF
TRBJ2-7 - TRBV5-1 - TGCGCCAGCAGCCCGTCTCCTCAGGGCAGTGAGCAGTACTTC CASSPSPQGSEQYF
TRBJ2-5 TRBD2 TRBV20-1 few TGCAGTGCTAGAGTACCACCAGCGGGGGGATATCGGGAGACCCAGTACTTC CSARVPPAGGYRETQYF
TRBJ1-1 - TRBV29-1 - TGCAGCGTTGAAGGGGGCCTCAAGTCTGCGGAAGCTTTCTTT CSVEGGLKSAEAFF
TRBJ2-1 - TRBV27 - TGTGCCAGTTCTCTCCGGGACACATACAATGAGCAGTTCTTC CASSLRDTYNEQFF
TRBJ2-3 - TRBV5-1 few TGCGCCAGCAGCTTGCCCGCTACGGAGACAGATACGCAGTATTTT CASSLPATETDTQYF
TRBJ1-1 - TRBV30 - TGTGCCTTCGCGGGGGGGGACACTGAAGCTTTCTTT CAFAGGDTEAFF
TRBJ2-1 TRBD2 TRBV20-1 many TGCAGTGCTAGAGTGAGCGGGGGCTCCTACAATGAGCAGTTCTTC CSARVSGGSYNEQFF
TRBJ2-7 TRBD2 TRBV7-3 - TGTGCCCCCTGCTGGGGGGGGTTAACCTACGAGCAGTACTTC CAPCWGGLTYEQYF
TRBJ2-2 - TRBV27 few TGTGCCAGCAGTACCGCCGGGACAACGAACACCGGGGAGCTGTTTTTT CASSTAGTTNTGELFF
TRBJ2-1 TRBD2 TRBV29-1 once TGCAGCTCGTCGGGGACTAGCAGTAGCAATGAGCAGTTCTTC CSSSGTSSSNEQFF
TRBJ2-7 TRBD2 TRBV9 few TGTGCCAGCAGCGTAGATCCTAGCGGGAGGTTCGAGCAGTACTTC CASSVDPSGRFEQYF
TRBJ1-3 - TRBV12-3/TRBV12-4 - TGTGCCAGCAGCCTAAGACGGGAGATGTTAGCTGGAAACACCATATATTTT CASSLRREMLAGNTIYF
TRBJ1-2 - TRBV12-3/TRBV12-4 few TGTGCCAGCAGCCCGGCCAGGGTTAACAACTATGGCTACACCTTC CASSPARVNNYGYTF
TRBJ1-2 - TRBV27 many TGTGCCAGCAGCTTAGGAGGGTACTATGGCTACACCTTC CASSLGGYYGYTF
TRBJ1-2 - TRBV12-3/TRBV12-4 - TGTGCCAGCGAGTCCCCGACCTACTATGGCTACACCTTC CASESPTYYGYTF
TRBJ1-2 TRBD1 TRBV6-5 few TGTGCCAGCAGTTCCGGGACAGGGGTGGGCTATGGCTACACCTTC CASSSGTGVGYGYTF
TRBJ2-1 - TRBV7-8 once TGTGCCAGCAGCTTATCTTCCGTTTTGCAGTTCTTC CASSLSSVLQFF
TRBJ2-5 - TRBV20-1 once TGCAGTGCTTGGGACTTGCAAGAGACCCAGTACTTC CSAWDLQETQYF